These 27 T cell receptor beta chains came from one sample sequenced in a study of OX40 agonist ivuxolimab in advanced cancers. TCRdb's table, derived via immunoSEQ multiplex PCR, lists solely in-frame clones and lacks some. The sample holds about 60,000 clones, roughly 80% seen once. Material: CD4+ or CD8+ T cells sorted from blood, obtained in a trial of the OX40 agonist ivuxolimab. The receptors were sampled from an adult with an advanced solid tumor such as melanoma, head and neck, liver or kidney cancer.

The chain is built from TRBV13 and TRBJ2-7; 14 bases are shared with TRBD2. The germline V gene has CDR1 PRHDT and CDR2 FYEKMQ (reference sequence). The CDR3 covers 18 residues. J was trimmed by 1 base and V by 6 bases; bases with no gene match: 11. The DNA of the CDR3 is TGTGCCAGCAGTTTCACTAGACTAGCGGGAGGGTTTTCCTACGAGCAGTACTTC. This gives the protein CASSFTRLAGGFSYEQYF.

The chain has TRBV27 and TRBJ2-7, with 9 bases fitting TRBD1. The CDR3 contains 19 residues. Germline lookup yields CDR1 MNHEY and CDR2 SMNVEV (reference sequence). J was trimmed by 2 bases and V by 1 base; bases with no gene match: 15. The CDR3, as DNA: TGTGCCAGCAGTTTATATGCCCCCGGACAGGGGCCAAATACCTACGAGCAGTACTTC. This translates into CASSLYAPGQGPNTYEQYF.

This sequence joins TRBV27 and TRBJ2-7; TRBD2 aligns across 10 bases. The CDR3 totals 14 residues. Germline CDR1 reads MNHEY; CDR2 reads SMNVEV (reference sequence). V gave up 3 bases and J gave up 7 bases; unmatched junction bases: 6. The CDR3 DNA reads as TGTGCCAGCAGTTTGAGCGGGAGGGTAGGGGAGCAGTACTTC. It translates to CASSLSGRVGEQYF.

V is TRBV11-1 and J is TRBJ2-3; possible D gene TRBD2, 7 bases. Germline loops: CDR1 SGHAT, CDR2 FQDESV (reference sequence). The V end lost 5 bases, the J end lost 5 bases, and 20 bases lay between the germline ends. CDR3 size: 16 residues. Here the CDR3 reads CASSPRDWRGGDTQYF. The CDR3 coding sequence is TGTGCCAGCAGCCCCCGGGATTGGAGGGGGGGAGATACGCAGTATTTT.

The chain uses TRBV7-2 and TRBJ2-3; weak D call: TRBD1 (6 bases). This CDR3 comprises 19 residues. The V end was cut by 2 bases, the J end by 1 base, with 22 bases between. From germline, CDR1 is SGHTA and CDR2 FQGNSA. CDR3 DNA sequence: TGTGCCAGCAGCTTAATCAGGGGTATGTGGCAGTCCCGCACAGATACGCAGTATTTT. Translating gives CASSLIRGMWQSRTDTQYF.

This sequence joins TRBV28 and TRBJ2-1; 10 positions match TRBD2. The germline gives CDR1 MDHEN, CDR2 SYDVKM. V lost 5 bases, J lost 3 bases, and 7 bases stayed unmatched. The length of the CDR3 is 16 residues. The CDR3 DNA follows: TGTGCCAGCAGTACCCGAGCGGGAGGGAACTACAATGAGCAGTTCTTC. It translates to CASSTRAGGNYNEQFF.

The rearrangement links TRBV4-1 to TRBJ2-5; 8 nucleotides agree with TRBD2. Looked up from germline, CDR1 is MGHRA and CDR2 is YSYEKL. Unmatched junction bases numbered 13, after V lost 0 bases and J lost 10 bases. CDR3 length: 16 residues. CDR3 amino acids: CASSQEWLAGVNIQYF. CDR3 DNA: TGCGCCAGCAGCCAAGAGTGGCTAGCGGGTGTAAATATCCAGTACTTC.

A few counts support this clone. The chain links TRBV9 to TRBJ2-3, with D perhaps matching TRBD1 or TRBD2 (6 bases each). The CDR3 has 15 amino acids. Between the trimmed V and J ends, which lost 4 bases and 2 bases, there was a span of 14 bases. Germline CDR1 reads SGDLS; CDR2 reads YYNGEE. In DNA form, the CDR3 reads TGTGCCAGCAGCTACTTGGGGGGCTCCACAGATACGCAGTATTTT. It yields the protein CASSYLGGSTDTQYF.

This sequence joins TRBV14 and TRBJ1-1; maybe TRBD1 (6 bases). In germline, CDR1 is SGHDN, CDR2 FVKESK. Trimming left V 2 bases short and J 1 base short, with 11 bases between. There are 15 residues in the CDR3. CDR3 DNA sequence: TGTGCCAGCAGCCAATCAAGGACAGAGAACACTGAAGCTTTCTTT. It yields the protein CASSQSRTENTEAFF.

The gene calls are TRBV2 and TRBJ1-1; D unresolved. The V end was cut by 4 bases, the J end by 3 bases, with 15 bases between. The CDR3 runs to 15 residues. From germline, CDR1 is SNHLY and CDR2 FYNNEI. Here the CDR3 DNA reads TGTGCCAGCAGTGGGGGATTTGGGTCGGACACTGAAGCTTTCTTT. This sequence encodes CASSGGFGSDTEAFF.

This clone was seen just once. J is TRBJ2-7 and V is TRBV11-3; D might be TRBD2 (6 bases). The germline CDR1 and CDR2 sequences are SGHNT and YENEEA. The V and J ends lost 5 bases and 6 bases respectively, with 20 bases between them. The CDR3 has 15 residues. CDR3 residues: CASSPVGRLYSEQYF. In DNA form, the CDR3 reads TGTGCCAGCAGCCCCGTGGGGAGGTTGTATAGCGAGCAGTACTTC.

The DNA of the CDR3 is TGCAGCGTAACGGACAGGGCGAGGAACACTGAAGCTTTCTTT. Protein: CSVTDRARNTEAFF. The V and J genes are TRBV29-1 and TRBJ1-1; TRBD1 matches 8 bases. The junction had 7 bases not matched to a gene; V was cut back by 6 bases and J by 1 base. CDR3 length: 14 amino acids. Germline V gives CDR1 SQVTM, CDR2 ANQGSEA.

This chain joins TRBV7-6 and TRBJ2-2; D not certain. This CDR3 is built from 13 residues. In germline, CDR1 is SGHVS, CDR2 FNYEAQ. V was trimmed by 2 bases and J by 5 bases, leaving 6 bases between them. CDR3 in amino acids: CASSLSRTGELFF. In nucleotides, the CDR3 is TGTGCCAGCAGCTTAAGCAGGACCGGGGAGCTGTTTTTT.

The gene calls are TRBV19 and TRBJ2-7, with 9 bases matching TRBD1. V was clipped by 5 bases and J by 1 base; unmatched bases: 3. Germline lookup yields CDR1 LNHDA and CDR2 SQIVND (reference sequence). The CDR3 length is 14 residues. CDR3 in amino acids: CASSGQGLSYEQYF. The CDR3 bases are TGTGCCAGTAGTGGACAGGGGTTATCCTACGAGCAGTACTTC.

This clone was picked up one time. V usage is TRBV2 and J usage is TRBJ1-2; weak D call: TRBD1 (5 bases). Trimming pared 6 bases from V and 5 bases from J, leaving 19 bases between. CDR1 and CDR2 from the germline V gene are SNHLY and FYNNEI. CDR3 length: 15 residues. The CDR3 nucleotides are TGTGCCAGCAGCCTAGATTGGGACGGAGAATATGGCTACACCTTC. Translating it yields CASSLDWDGEYGYTF.

J is TRBJ2-1 and V is TRBV5-1, with D perhaps matching TRBD2 (5 bases). The V and J ends lost 0 bases and 4 bases respectively, with 11 bases between them. In germline, CDR1 is SGHRS, CDR2 YFSETQ. The CDR3 spans 15 residues. This chain's CDR3 is CASSLGEIGYNEQFF. As DNA, the CDR3 is TGCGCCAGCAGCTTGGGGGAGATTGGGTACAATGAGCAGTTCTTC.

The gene calls are TRBV5-1 and TRBJ1-2; D gene ambiguous. This CDR3 comprises 12 residues. V gave up 0 bases and J gave up 8 bases, with 8 bases separating them. Germline values: CDR1 SGHRS, CDR2 YFSETQ. The CDR3 DNA reads as TGCGCCAGCAGCTTGGTTCGGTTGGGCTACACCTTC. Amino acids: CASSLVRLGYTF.

This chain joins TRBV11-2 and TRBJ1-1, with D possibly matching TRBD1 (5 bases). V lost 5 bases and J 1 base, leaving 11 bases between the germline ends. The CDR3 is made up of 14 amino acids. Germline V gives CDR1 SGHAT, CDR2 FQNNGV. CDR3 bases: TGTGCCAGCAGCGGAGTGGGGGGGAACACTGAAGCTTTCTTT. Translation: CASSGVGGNTEAFF.

V and J are TRBV12-5 and TRBJ2-1; unclear D gene. The CDR3 contains 15 residues. Between the trimmed V and J ends, which lost 5 bases and 4 bases, there was a span of 15 bases. The germline gives CDR1 LGHNT, CDR2 FRNRAP. Here the CDR3 reads CASGIPTQIYNEQFF. In DNA form, the CDR3 reads TGTGCTAGTGGTATACCAACCCAGATATACAATGAGCAGTTCTTC.

V and J are TRBV10-3 and TRBJ1-6; TRBD1 matches 10 bases. This CDR3 comprises 15 residues. V dropped 6 bases and J dropped 5; count of bases not matched to a gene: 4. CDR1 is ENHRY, CDR2 SYGVKD, per germline. CDR3 nucleotides: TGTGCCATCAGGGCCGGGACAGGGGATAATTCACCCCTCCACTTT. Protein product: CAIRAGTGDNSPLHF.

A single count supports this clone. The J gene is TRBJ1-1, the V gene TRBV5-1, with D possibly being TRBD1 (5 bases). The CDR3 runs 15 residues. V was clipped by 0 bases and J by 5 bases, with 14 bases between them. The germline CDR1 and CDR2 sequences are SGHRS and YFSETQ. The CDR3 reads CASSLEVGGATEAFF. CDR3 sequence (DNA): TGCGCCAGCAGCTTGGAGGTCGGGGGTGCTACTGAAGCTTTCTTT.

This rearrangement joins TRBV2 to TRBJ1-2; 8 nucleotides match TRBD1. CDR3 length: 15 amino acids. CDR1 is SNHLY and CDR2 is FYNNEI in the germline V gene. Losses at the gene ends were 7 bases for V and 1 base for J; bases not matched to a gene: 8. This CDR3 reads CASKSGQAINYGYTF. The CDR3 nucleotides are TGTGCCAGCAAGTCGGGACAGGCTATTAACTATGGCTACACCTTC. The full variable domain, completed using reference TRBV2 and TRBJ1-2, is EPEVTQTPSHQVTQMGQEVILRCVPISNHLYFYWYRQILGQKVEFLVSFYNNEISEKSEIFDDQFSVERPDGSNFTLKIRSTKLEDSAMYFCASKSGQAINYGYTFGSGTRLTVV.

The gene calls are TRBV5-4 and TRBJ2-6; no clear D gene. This CDR3 spans 14 amino acids. Germline V gene data show CDR1 as SGHNT and CDR2 as YYREEE (reference sequence). Trimming took off 1 base at V and 4 bases at J, with 6 bases between the two ends. CDR3 nucleotides: TGTGCCAGCAGCTTGTCTTACGGGGCCAACGTCCTGACTTTC. Its translation: CASSLSYGANVLTF.

The chain has TRBV10-2 and TRBJ1-2, with no clear D. V shed 6 bases and J shed 4 bases, with 15 bases lying between them. The CDR3 spans 14 residues. From germline, CDR1 is WSHSY and CDR2 SAAADI. This CDR3 reads CASSLRKGGYGYTF. CDR3 coding DNA: TGCGCCAGCAGCCTCCGGAAGGGTGGCTATGGCTACACCTTC.

This chain links TRBV6-5 with TRBJ2-7; 8 nucleotides agree with TRBD1. The CDR3 length is 14 residues. Germline CDR1 is MNHEY and CDR2 is SVGAGI. J was trimmed by 7 bases and V by 2 bases; bases with no gene match: 7. The CDR3 DNA reads TGTGCCAGCAGTTACAGGACAGGGACTTGGGAGCAGTACTTC. Translation gives CASSYRTGTWEQYF.

V gene TRBV15 combines with J gene TRBJ1-2, with D possibly TRBD1 on 6 matching bases. Germline lookup yields CDR1 LNHNV and CDR2 YYDKDF (reference sequence). The CDR3 spans 14 residues. Trimming removed 2 bases from V and 5 bases from J, with 12 bases in between. CDR3 sequence (DNA): TGTGCCACCAGCAGACAGGGGAGTTCGTATGGCTACACCTTC. Amino acids: CATSRQGSSYGYTF.

The V gene is TRBV10-3, the J gene TRBJ1-3; 7 bases match TRBD1. The CDR3 extends over 15 amino acids. V lost 8 bases and J lost 4; bases outside the gene matches: 11. Germline values: CDR1 ENHRY, CDR2 SYGVKD. The CDR3 reads CAIGGDSEVGNTIYF. The CDR3 DNA is TGTGCCATCGGGGGGGACAGTGAGGTCGGAAACACCATATATTTT.